This T cell receptor beta chain was captured in a study of T-cell memory formation after mild COVID-19. Germline values: CDR1 MNHEY, CDR2 SVGAGI. Trimming took off 8 bases at V and 2 bases at J, with 16 bases between the two ends. This CDR3 is 15 amino acids long. TCRdb used MiXCR to reprocess the 5' RACE reads, holding one entry per CDR3 protein. The repertoire holds about 610,000 distinct CDR3 sequences, with 17% as singletons. The TCR comes from an adult woman who had mild COVID-19 (a few samples of this study predate the infection). Cell type and time point are not known. The sample comprised PBMCs or a T cell subset sorted from them (not recorded which). The chain combines TRBV6-5 with TRBJ2-1, with D possibly matching TRBD2 (6 bases). For the CDR3, the DNA is TGTGCCAGCTCCCGCGCGGGATCTGCCTACAATGAGCAGTTCTTC. As protein: CASSRAGSAYNEQFF.